Sequencing of this TCR beta chain was carried out in a study of blood T cells in healthy people across ages (dated by TCRdb to the mid-2010s). As for the study more broadly: In model experiments, template switching captured about one uniquely barcoded TCR beta cDNA molecule for every two T cells. Two additional independent replicas of 1 million unique cDNA reads from the same blood draw were analyzed for two donors (one aged 18 to 30 and one aged 80 or older). To track age-related changes in TCR beta repertoire diversity, the study relied on deep sequencing normalized with unique cDNA molecular identifiers. To avoid experimental bias, donors of different ages were distributed randomly across sequencing lanes. The donors were divided into four age groups: young (average about 16 years), middle-aged (about 39), aged (around 59) and long-lived (about 90). Beyond this particular receptor, the publication reports: A strong correlation was found between observed TCR beta diversity and the percentage of naive T cells measured by flow cytometry. Conclusive comparison of naive and antigen-experienced compartments was prevented by the profiling of bulk unsorted PBMCs. The CMV infection status of donors was not known, potentially confounding age-related changes in expanded clonotypes. Estimates of total diversity based on one million sequenced T cells were regarded as lower bounds and as underestimates. Compared with the aged group, more naive CD4+ T cells, fewer expanded clones and increased TCR diversity were shown by the long-lived group, suggesting age selection. As age increased, observed TCR beta diversity per million T cells dropped in a roughly linear way, and a significant reduction was already evident by age about 40.

Library preparation used 5' RACE. TCRdb names Illumina HiSeq 2500 as the instrument used. A second PCR of about 6 to 12 cycles was run with a J-beta primer mix and a sample-barcoded 5' primer. A template-switch 5' adaptor carrying 12 random nucleotides introduced a unique molecular identifier onto each TCR beta cDNA molecule. Each sample yielded at least 2.5 million CDR3-containing paired-end reads. First-strand cDNA was synthesized from all RNA with the Mint cDNA synthesis kit, primed by a TRBC-specific oligonucleotide. Following uracil-DNA glycosylase treatment, a first 18-cycle PCR with universal primers M1SS and BC2_uni_R was performed on all cDNA. The study's processing was this. Each sample was normalized by randomly selecting 1 million high-quality reads, each carrying a distinct molecular identifier. Reads with shared molecular identifiers were discarded instead of being binned into consensus sequences. MiTCR, run with a Q25 quality threshold and the strictest error-elimination algorithm, handled CDR3 identification, clonotype clustering and error correction. Lower-bound total TCR beta diversity was estimated with a nonparametric unseen species model using Euler transformation. The public reads were reprocessed in TCRdb via fastp at Q25 and MiXCR, keeping in-frame beta chains. Each entry merges the rows of one CDR3 protein and shows their most common DNA and genes. For this entry, the V and J calls and clone size follow TCRdb and not the study's own pipeline. For this sample there are 910,000 or so distinct CDR3 sequences; 51% appear just once. The leading ten clones occupy 20% to 25% of the sample.

In its sample, this clonotype was seen a few times. Its recognized antigen is unknown. No base quality information exists; no much larger clone differs at one position. V is clipped by 6 bases and J by 4 bases, and the sequence between their germline boundaries is 27 bases long. The CDR3 has 18 amino acids, counting the end cysteine and phenylalanine. The retained sequence is limited to the CDR3, 54 bases, with the frame set at the first base. From a lookup of the germline V gene (reference sequence), CDR1 and CDR2 are SEHNR and FQNEAQ. The approximately 39 donors, aged about 6 to 90 years, were systemically healthy Caucasian individuals from Russia. Approximately 11 milliliters of peripheral blood were drawn from each donor into EDTA-treated Vacutainer tubes. Ficoll-Paque density-gradient centrifugation was used to isolate PBMCs, with at least 6.5 million per sample. Total RNA was extracted from PBMCs with Trizol reagent, with at least 5.5 micrograms obtained per sample. For every donor, an aliquot of PBMCs went through flow cytometry to measure the percentages of naive CD45RAhigh/CD27high T cells.

This sequence originates from a woman aged 55-70 years in good health. The chain couples TRBV7-9 to TRBJ1-2; the best D guess is TRBD1, with 6 bases matching. Sequenced sample: blood. The DNA sequence is given as TGTGCCAGCAGGAGAGGGTCAGGGGCCAAACATGATCCCTATGGCTACACCTTC. Translated, it reads CASRRGSGAKHDPYGYTF.